Listed below are T cell receptor beta chains from one sample, sequenced in a study of memory CD4+ T cells and cytomegalovirus serostatus. Sequencing was performed with immunoSEQ multiplex PCR; in TCRdb, only in-frame clones are kept and a portion is missing. The sample shows 50,000 to 75,000 clones, 82% of them seen only once. The sequenced sample was memory CD4+ T cells from blood. All receptors come from an adult in good health and CMV-seronegative. Both conserved end residues are part of each CDR3. Each record gives: D gene, J gene, clone size, V gene, CDR3 DNA, CDR3 protein. The D gene is left open where the match is weak. For some rows the clone size is stated as once, few or many, or as a class when expanded; others skip it.

d_call: .
j_call: TRBJ2-1
clone_size: .
v_call: TRBV12-2
cdr3_nt: TGTGCAAGTCGCTTCCGGGGGAGACTAGCGGGAGGATTCAGCTCCTACAATGAGCAGTTCTTC
cdr3_aa: CASRFRGRLAGGFSSYNEQFF

d_call: .
j_call: TRBJ2-2
clone_size: .
v_call: TRBV2
cdr3_nt: TGTGCCAGCAGTGCTGGTCTGAACACCGGGGAGCTGTTTTTT
cdr3_aa: CASSAGLNTGELFF

d_call: TRBD2
j_call: TRBJ2-3
clone_size: few
v_call: TRBV4-2
cdr3_nt: TGTGCCAGCAGCCAGCGGGGGGGCACAGATACGCAGTATTTT
cdr3_aa: CASSQRGGTDTQYF

d_call: .
j_call: TRBJ2-7
clone_size: few
v_call: TRBV25-1
cdr3_nt: TGTGCCAGCAGAGGGACATCTCACGAGCAGTACTTC
cdr3_aa: CASRGTSHEQYF

d_call: TRBD1
j_call: TRBJ2-4
clone_size: few
v_call: TRBV18
cdr3_nt: TGTGCCAGCTCACGGACCTGGGACAGGGGGGAAAACATTCAGTACTTC
cdr3_aa: CASSRTWDRGENIQYF

d_call: .
j_call: TRBJ2-3
clone_size: .
v_call: TRBV11-3
cdr3_nt: TGTGCCAGCAGCTTGGGGAGTAAGGCAGATACGCAGTATTTT
cdr3_aa: CASSLGSKADTQYF

d_call: TRBD1
j_call: TRBJ2-7
clone_size: .
v_call: TRBV18
cdr3_nt: TGTGCCAGCTCACGGACAGGGCCTTCCTACGAGCAGTACTTC
cdr3_aa: CASSRTGPSYEQYF

d_call: TRBD2
j_call: TRBJ2-2
clone_size: .
v_call: TRBV30
cdr3_nt: TGTGCCTGGAGTGTACTAATAGGGGTAGCGGGAGAGGGTTTAGGCACCGGGGAGCTGTTTTTT
cdr3_aa: CAWSVLIGVAGEGLGTGELFF

d_call: TRBD1
j_call: TRBJ1-2
clone_size: .
v_call: TRBV5-4
cdr3_nt: TGTGCCAGCAGCCCGGGACAGGACAGGAGCTACACCTTC
cdr3_aa: CASSPGQDRSYTF

d_call: .
j_call: TRBJ1-1
clone_size: .
v_call: TRBV6-5
cdr3_nt: TGTGCCAGCAGCGGGGGAGTGAACACTGAAGCTTTCTTT
cdr3_aa: CASSGGVNTEAFF

d_call: .
j_call: TRBJ1-2
clone_size: .
v_call: TRBV7-2
cdr3_nt: TGTGCCAGCAGCTTTCTAGGCGCGAATGGCTACACCTTC
cdr3_aa: CASSFLGANGYTF

d_call: TRBD2
j_call: TRBJ2-7
clone_size: .
v_call: TRBV4-1
cdr3_nt: TGCGCCAGCAGCCAATCCGAGGGTGGAAGCGGGAGGGACTCCTACGAGCAGTACTTC
cdr3_aa: CASSQSEGGSGRDSYEQYF

d_call: .
j_call: TRBJ1-2
clone_size: .
v_call: TRBV6-6
cdr3_nt: TGTGCCAGCAGAACGGGACCCAAGGCCACGAACTATGGCTACACCTTC
cdr3_aa: CASRTGPKATNYGYTF

d_call: .
j_call: TRBJ2-3
clone_size: .
v_call: TRBV19
cdr3_nt: TGTGCCAGTAGTCCGACGACAGGCACAGATACGCAGTATTTT
cdr3_aa: CASSPTTGTDTQYF

d_call: .
j_call: TRBJ1-1
clone_size: .
v_call: TRBV11-2
cdr3_nt: TGTGCCAGCAGCATATACACTGAAGCTTTCTTT
cdr3_aa: CASSIYTEAFF

d_call: .
j_call: TRBJ1-6
clone_size: once
v_call: TRBV6-5
cdr3_nt: TGTGCCAGCAGTTCGGGGGAGAATTCACCCCTCCACTTT
cdr3_aa: CASSSGENSPLHF

d_call: TRBD1
j_call: TRBJ2-7
clone_size: .
v_call: TRBV5-1
cdr3_nt: TGCGCCAGCAGCGTATCTCCGGGGACAGGGGGCCACGAGCAGTACTTC
cdr3_aa: CASSVSPGTGGHEQYF

d_call: TRBD1
j_call: TRBJ1-1
clone_size: few
v_call: TRBV30
cdr3_nt: TGTGCCTGGAGTCGGTCCGGAGGACAGGGAGGCACTGAAGCTTTCTTT
cdr3_aa: CAWSRSGGQGGTEAFF

d_call: TRBD2
j_call: TRBJ2-1
clone_size: .
v_call: TRBV18
cdr3_nt: TGTGCCAGCTCACCACAAGCGGGGGGGTACAATGAGCAGTTCTTC
cdr3_aa: CASSPQAGGYNEQFF

d_call: .
j_call: TRBJ2-3
clone_size: .
v_call: TRBV6-6
cdr3_nt: TGTGCCAGCAGTTACGACGGAAGCACAGATACGCAGTATTTT
cdr3_aa: CASSYDGSTDTQYF

d_call: .
j_call: TRBJ2-3
clone_size: .
v_call: TRBV16
cdr3_nt: TGTGCCAGCAGCCAATATTGGAGCACAGATACGCAGTATTTT
cdr3_aa: CASSQYWSTDTQYF

d_call: .
j_call: TRBJ2-7
clone_size: .
v_call: TRBV19
cdr3_nt: TGTGCCAGTAGTACCCGATCGGGGGTCGACGAGCAGTACTTC
cdr3_aa: CASSTRSGVDEQYF

d_call: .
j_call: TRBJ2-1
clone_size: .
v_call: TRBV29-1
cdr3_nt: TGCAGCGTGGAACGAGGGATTGGCTCCTACAATGAGCAGTTCTTC
cdr3_aa: CSVERGIGSYNEQFF

d_call: .
j_call: TRBJ2-2
clone_size: .
v_call: TRBV2
cdr3_nt: TGTGCCAGCAGAGGAGGGGGGACCGGGGAGCTGTTTTTT
cdr3_aa: CASRGGGTGELFF

d_call: .
j_call: TRBJ1-5
clone_size: .
v_call: TRBV19
cdr3_nt: TGTGCCAGTAGTATAGGGTATCAGCCCCAGCATTTT
cdr3_aa: CASSIGYQPQHF

d_call: .
j_call: TRBJ2-7
clone_size: .
v_call: TRBV2
cdr3_nt: TGTGCCAGCAGTATCCTGCCGACCTACGAGCAGTACTTC
cdr3_aa: CASSILPTYEQYF

d_call: .
j_call: TRBJ2-5
clone_size: .
v_call: TRBV7-9
cdr3_nt: TGTGCCAGCAGCTTAGCCTCGGGCAGGTCGGCGGCGCGGGAGACCCAGTACTTC
cdr3_aa: CASSLASGRSAARETQYF

d_call: TRBD2
j_call: TRBJ2-5
clone_size: few
v_call: TRBV7-8
cdr3_nt: TGTGCCAGCAGCCGCGGGAGGGCCCAAGAGACCCAGTACTTC
cdr3_aa: CASSRGRAQETQYF

d_call: TRBD1
j_call: TRBJ2-1
clone_size: .
v_call: TRBV18
cdr3_nt: TGTGCCAGCTCCCCCACGGGGCAGGGGGTTTACAATGAGCAGTTCTTC
cdr3_aa: CASSPTGQGVYNEQFF

d_call: .
j_call: TRBJ2-2
clone_size: .
v_call: TRBV9
cdr3_nt: TGTGCCAGCAGCGCACCCGACATTTACCTCACCGGGGAGCTGTTTTTT
cdr3_aa: CASSAPDIYLTGELFF

d_call: TRBD2
j_call: TRBJ2-3
clone_size: .
v_call: TRBV28
cdr3_nt: TGTGCCAGCAGTTTTCAACTAGCGGGAGGGACAGATACGCAGTATTTT
cdr3_aa: CASSFQLAGGTDTQYF

d_call: TRBD2
j_call: TRBJ2-1
clone_size: few
v_call: TRBV10-3
cdr3_nt: TGTGCCATCAGTGAACTAGCGGGAGGTCACTTGGGCAATGAGCAGTTCTTC
cdr3_aa: CAISELAGGHLGNEQFF

d_call: .
j_call: TRBJ1-2
clone_size: once
v_call: TRBV5-4
cdr3_nt: TGTGCCAGCAGCTATACTAAAGAATATGGCTACACCTTC
cdr3_aa: CASSYTKEYGYTF

d_call: TRBD2
j_call: TRBJ2-3
clone_size: .
v_call: TRBV19
cdr3_nt: TGTGCCAGTAGTATCTATGGGACTAGCGGAACAGATACGCAGTATTTT
cdr3_aa: CASSIYGTSGTDTQYF

d_call: .
j_call: TRBJ2-3
clone_size: .
v_call: TRBV27
cdr3_nt: TGTGCCAGCAGTTCCGTGTCGAGCGGTCCCACAGATACGCAGTATTTT
cdr3_aa: CASSSVSSGPTDTQYF

d_call: .
j_call: TRBJ1-4
clone_size: .
v_call: TRBV30
cdr3_nt: TGTGCCTGGAGTGAGGGACCTAATGAAAAACTGTTTTTT
cdr3_aa: CAWSEGPNEKLFF

d_call: .
j_call: TRBJ2-7
clone_size: .
v_call: TRBV19
cdr3_nt: TGTGCCAGTAGTATATTCCCAGGGGAGGGTTCTTCCTACGAGCAGTACTTC
cdr3_aa: CASSIFPGEGSSYEQYF

d_call: .
j_call: TRBJ1-5
clone_size: .
v_call: TRBV15
cdr3_nt: TGTGCCACCAGCAGGGAATTGACGGGTAAGTACCAGCCCCAGCATTTT
cdr3_aa: CATSRELTGKYQPQHF

d_call: .
j_call: TRBJ2-7
clone_size: .
v_call: TRBV4-1
cdr3_nt: TGCGCCAGCAGCCAAGGTAACAGGGTGTACGAGCAGTACTTC
cdr3_aa: CASSQGNRVYEQYF

d_call: TRBD2
j_call: TRBJ2-3
clone_size: .
v_call: TRBV7-3
cdr3_nt: TGTGCCAGCAGCCGCGGGGGAGACCTCACAGATACGCAGTATTTT
cdr3_aa: CASSRGGDLTDTQYF

d_call: .
j_call: TRBJ1-1
clone_size: few
v_call: TRBV29-1
cdr3_nt: TGCAGCGTGGATCGGTCGGCTGAAGCTTTCTTT
cdr3_aa: CSVDRSAEAFF

d_call: .
j_call: TRBJ1-3
clone_size: once
v_call: TRBV5-6
cdr3_nt: TGTGCCAGCAGCCCCCCGGGCCCAACTGGAAACACCATATATTTT
cdr3_aa: CASSPPGPTGNTIYF

d_call: .
j_call: TRBJ2-3
clone_size: .
v_call: TRBV29-1
cdr3_nt: TGCAGCGCCCAATCGGTGGGAGATACGCAGTATTTT
cdr3_aa: CSAQSVGDTQYF

d_call: .
j_call: TRBJ2-2
clone_size: .
v_call: TRBV18
cdr3_nt: TGTGCCAGCTCAACAAGGACGATAGAAAACACCGGGGAGCTGTTTTTT
cdr3_aa: CASSTRTIENTGELFF

d_call: .
j_call: TRBJ2-7
clone_size: once
v_call: TRBV7-8
cdr3_nt: TGTGCCAGCAGCCTCGGACTGAACTACGAGCAGTACTTC
cdr3_aa: CASSLGLNYEQYF

d_call: .
j_call: TRBJ2-2
clone_size: once
v_call: TRBV6-1
cdr3_nt: TGTGCCACCTCAGGGGCTGCCCGGAACACCGGGGAGCTGTTTTTT
cdr3_aa: CATSGAARNTGELFF

d_call: .
j_call: TRBJ2-2
clone_size: .
v_call: TRBV2
cdr3_nt: TGTGCCAGCAGCTACAGTGCGAACACCGGGGAGCTGTTTTTT
cdr3_aa: CASSYSANTGELFF

d_call: .
j_call: TRBJ1-5
clone_size: .
v_call: TRBV19
cdr3_nt: TGTGCCAGTAGTACTCAGGGTTATAGCAATCAGCCCCAGCATTTT
cdr3_aa: CASSTQGYSNQPQHF

d_call: .
j_call: TRBJ2-6
clone_size: few
v_call: TRBV28
cdr3_nt: TGTGCCAGCAAAACCGGACAGTCCTCTGGGGCCAACGTCCTGACTTTC
cdr3_aa: CASKTGQSSGANVLTF